This T cell receptor beta chain is drawn from a study of blood T cells in healthy people across ages. Overall study results and limits: Correlation between TCR beta diversity and naive T cell percentage was strong. It was not possible, with unsorted PBMCs, to conclusively compare naive and antigen-experienced cells. Expanded clonotype changes were possibly confounded by unknown donor CMV status.

Primers used in a second PCR of about 7 to 11 cycles were a sample-barcoded 5' primer and a J-beta primer mix. Samples each returned at least 2.5 million CDR3-containing paired-end reads. MiXCR was run by TCRdb on the 5' RACE reads, yielding one entry per CDR3 protein. This table has 780,000 or so distinct CDR3 sequences, about 48% appearing once. Germline V CDR1 and CDR2: DFQATT, SNEGSKA (reference sequence). Trimming cost V 0 bases and J 3 bases, with 17 bases left between them. The CDR3 is made up of 16 amino acids. Notes on this clonotype: What it binds is unknown.

The specimen sequenced was blood. The chain combines TRBV20-1 with TRBJ1-2; D is perhaps TRBD1 (5 bases). This TCR derives from a man at least 80 years old in good health. This CDR3 is CSARDPGRTTYYGYTF. The CDR3 DNA reads TGCAGTGCTAGAGATCCCGGGCGGACAACTTACTATGGCTACACCTTC.